These 4 T cell receptor beta chains originate from one sample sequenced in a study of cytomegalovirus exposure and HLA in healthy donors. PCR involved 60 Vbeta and 13 Jbeta primers. Libraries were prepared by immunoSEQ multiplex PCR; TCRdb keeps only in-frame clonotypes and omits some of them. The sample yields some 130,000 clones, about 79% seen once. Sequenced sample: PBMCs. These receptors all come from a man aged 50 to 59 in good health and CMV-seronegative.

The V and J genes are TRBV7-2 and TRBJ1-2; 8 bases are shared with TRBD1. The CDR3 covers 16 residues. Germline V CDR1 and CDR2: SGHTA, FQGNSA. The V and J ends lost 1 base and 8 bases, in that order; junction bases with no gene match: 12. This CDR3 reads CASSLVWGQGAGGYTF. The CDR3 coding sequence is TGTGCCAGCAGCTTAGTATGGGGGCAGGGGGCTGGAGGCTACACCTTC.

The gene calls are TRBV2 and TRBJ1-2, with a weak D call TRBD1 (6 bases). V shed 7 bases and J shed 4 bases, with 10 bases lying between them. Germline V gene lookup returns CDR1 SNHLY and CDR2 FYNNEI. The CDR3 runs to 12 residues. CDR3 nucleotides: TGTGCCAGCACTCCGGACAGCTATGGCTACACCTTC. Protein: CASTPDSYGYTF.

This CDR3 is CASSLARQGETQYF. DNA of the CDR3: TGCGCCAGCAGCTTGGCTCGCCAGGGTGAGACCCAGTACTTC. V and J are TRBV5-1 and TRBJ2-5; a possible D gene is TRBD1 (5 bases). The CDR3 sequence is 14 residues long. Trimming took 0 bases from V and 5 from J, leaving 11 bases between them. The germline CDR1 and CDR2 sequences are SGHRS and YFSETQ.

The V and J genes are TRBV5-8 and TRBJ2-7, with D maybe TRBD1 (5 bases). Trimming removed 4 bases from V and 5 bases from J, with 16 bases in between. The V gene's germline CDR1 is SGHTS and CDR2 YDEGEE. This CDR3 has 14 residues. CDR3: CASSLHQGDNEQYF. In DNA, the CDR3 is TGTGCCAGCAGCCTCCATCAGGGCGATAACGAGCAGTACTTC.